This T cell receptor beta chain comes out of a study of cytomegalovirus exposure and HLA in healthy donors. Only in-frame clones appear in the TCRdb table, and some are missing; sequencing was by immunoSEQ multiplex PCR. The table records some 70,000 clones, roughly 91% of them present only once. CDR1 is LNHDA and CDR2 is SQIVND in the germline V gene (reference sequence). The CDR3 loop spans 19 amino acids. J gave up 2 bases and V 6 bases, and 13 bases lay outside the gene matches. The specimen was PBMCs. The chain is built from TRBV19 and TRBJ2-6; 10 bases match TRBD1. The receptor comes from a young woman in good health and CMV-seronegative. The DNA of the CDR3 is TGTGCCAGTAGCTTAACTTTCGGACAGGGGGTCACTGGGGCCAACGTCCTGACTTTC. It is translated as CASSLTFGQGVTGANVLTF.